This T cell receptor beta chain was captured in a study of T cells in tuberculosis. Unsorted cryopreserved PBMC were sequenced, averaging roughly 94,000 T cells per clinical donor. Trimming removed 10 bases at V and 0 bases at J, with 14 bases between. The CDR3 runs 14 residues. CDR1 is SNHLY, CDR2 FYNNEI, per germline. This clone was found once. Method: immunoSEQ multiplex PCR; TCRdb's copy keeps in-frame clones and lacks some. The table has about 43,000 clones, about 95% seen once; the top ten hold 3.5% to 4.5%. The chain combines TRBV2 with TRBJ2-3; D is possibly TRBD1 (5 bases). The receptor comes from a donor aged 10-29 years with latent tuberculosis or without tuberculosis infection. Input material: PBMCs. The CDR3 sequence is CATSGIPSTDTQYF. CDR3 bases: TGTGCCACCTCAGGGATTCCTAGCACAGATACGCAGTATTTT.